Shown below are 13 T cell receptor beta chains from a single sample sequenced in a study of T cells in pancreatic ductal adenocarcinoma. Sequenced by immunoSEQ multiplex PCR; TCRdb stores in-frame clones only, minus some. The top ten clones hold 6.5% to 9% of a sample with about 4,800 clones, roughly three quarters of them seen once. Surgery without prior neoadjuvant therapy was the treatment of the selected pancreatic ductal adenocarcinoma patients. The specimen sequenced was pancreatic tumor tissue. These receptor sequences come from a human donor with pancreatic ductal adenocarcinoma. The donor label of this sample is uncertain.

This sequence joins TRBV2 and TRBJ2-7; 8 bases map to TRBD2. Germline-derived CDR1 and CDR2 are SNHLY and FYNNEI. This CDR3 is 14 amino acids long. V trimming: 7 bases; J trimming: 5 bases; junction bases outside the gene matches: 10. The CDR3 region has the DNA TGTGCCAGCAAACGAGAGCGGGGGAACCACGAGCAGTACTTC. Its translation is CASKRERGNHEQYF.

This chain links TRBV5-1 with TRBJ1-1; 8 bases agree with TRBD1. Germline assignment: CDR1 SGHRS and CDR2 YFSETQ. Trimming cost V 7 bases and J 4 bases; bases outside gene matches: 9. The CDR3 is made up of 14 amino acids. For the CDR3, the DNA is TGCGCCAGCTCAAGGCAGGGGGCGGTCACTGAAGCTTTCTTT. Translated, it gives CASSRQGAVTEAFF.

This sequence joins TRBV6-1 and TRBJ1-4; 8 bases are shared with TRBD1. V shed 2 bases and J 4 bases; nucleotides not matched to a gene: 6. The CDR3 contains 16 residues. The germline CDR1 and CDR2 sequences are MNHNS and SASEGT. The chain's CDR3 is CASSERQGLFNEKLFF. The DNA of the CDR3 is TGTGCCAGCAGTGAACGACAGGGGCTGTTTAATGAAAAACTGTTTTTT.

This sequence joins TRBV14 and TRBJ2-1, with TRBD2 matching over 10 bases. The germline V gene has CDR1 SGHDN and CDR2 FVKESK. The CDR3 has 18 amino acids. Trimming cost V 0 bases and J 3 bases; bases outside gene matches: 8. The CDR3 nucleotides are TGTGCCAGCAGCCAAGACTCTCTAGCGGGGGACCTCTACAATGAGCAGTTCTTC. Translation gives CASSQDSLAGDLYNEQFF.

J is TRBJ1-1 and V is TRBV2, with D possibly matching TRBD1 (5 bases). The germline V gene encodes CDR1 SNHLY and CDR2 FYNNEI. Trimming took off 7 bases at V and 0 bases at J, with 12 bases between the two ends. There are 14 residues in the CDR3. The CDR3 spells CASIRGPLNTEAFF. The DNA of the CDR3 is TGTGCCAGCATAAGGGGCCCCCTGAACACTGAAGCTTTCTTT.

The rearrangement uses TRBV30 and TRBJ2-7; TRBD1 matches at 7 bases. Trimming took 1 base from V and 1 from J; bases not matched to a gene: 10. The CDR3 is 16 residues long. The germline V gene has CDR1 GTSNPN and CDR2 SVGIG (reference sequence). CDR3 in amino acids: CAWSARQGPGSYEQYF. The CDR3 DNA is TGTGCCTGGAGTGCCAGACAGGGTCCTGGGTCCTACGAGCAGTACTTC.

This chain's CDR3 is CASSQDLGGRGDYEQYF. In DNA, the CDR3 is TGCGCCAGCAGCCAAGATCTCGGCGGGAGAGGCGATTACGAGCAGTACTTC. The J gene is TRBJ2-7, the V gene TRBV4-3; 7 bases are shared with TRBD2. The trim removed 0 bases at V and 4 bases at J, leaving 12 bases unmatched. Germline values: CDR1 LGHNA, CDR2 YSLEER. The CDR3 loop spans 17 amino acids.

The chain recombines TRBV7-2 with TRBJ2-3; no clear D gene. There are 14 residues in the CDR3. V lost 5 bases and J lost 2, with 11 bases in between. Germline V gives CDR1 SGHTA, CDR2 FQGNSA. The CDR3, as DNA: TGTGCCAGCAGCCCCCCGGGCAACACAGATACGCAGTATTTT. This sequence encodes CASSPPGNTDTQYF.

This CDR3 reads CASSYGGLQETQYF. Here the CDR3 DNA reads TGTGCCAGCAGCTACGGCGGGTTGCAAGAGACCCAGTACTTC. This rearrangement joins TRBV7-2 to TRBJ2-5, with D possibly matching TRBD2 (5 bases). Germline-derived CDR1 and CDR2 are SGHTA and FQGNSA. V was pared by 4 bases and J by 2 bases, with 11 bases between. CDR3 length equals 14 residues.

V usage is TRBV5-1 and J usage is TRBJ1-1; the D gene is possibly TRBD1 (5 bases). CDR3 length: 16 residues. V lost 0 bases and J 1 base, leaving 13 bases between the germline ends. Germline V CDR1 and CDR2: SGHRS, YFSETQ. The CDR3 loop is CASSLDWGSANTEAFF. In DNA form, the CDR3 reads TGCGCCAGCAGCTTGGATTGGGGGTCGGCGAACACTGAAGCTTTCTTT.

The V and J genes are TRBV5-1 and TRBJ2-5; D gene unclear. Germline V gene data show CDR1 as SGHRS and CDR2 as YFSETQ. The CDR3 runs 12 residues. V was cut by 0 bases and J by 4 bases, with 4 bases left in between. The CDR3 DNA reads TGCGCCAGCAGCTTGGCCAGAGAGACCCAGTACTTC. It encodes CASSLARETQYF.

The chain combines TRBV6-5 with TRBJ2-7; possible D gene TRBD1, 7 bases. Germline CDR1 reads MNHEY; CDR2 reads SVGAGI. Trimming removed 5 bases from V and 7 bases from J, with 15 bases in between. The CDR3 loop spans 13 amino acids. The CDR3: CASSAGQRREQYF. The CDR3 DNA follows: TGTGCCAGCAGTGCGGGACAGCGGAGGGAGCAGTACTTC.

V and J are TRBV7-8 and TRBJ1-2; tentatively, D is TRBD1 (5 bases). With 3 bases removed from V and 3 bases from J, the gap between germline ends came to 11 bases. CDR1 is SGHVS and CDR2 is FQNEAQ in the germline V gene. There are 14 residues in the CDR3. The CDR3 reads CASSFAQGDYGYTF. The CDR3 DNA reads as TGTGCCAGCAGCTTTGCGCAGGGAGACTATGGCTACACCTTC.